This T cell receptor beta chain derives from a study of cytomegalovirus exposure and HLA in healthy donors. Use of 60 Vbeta and 13 Jbeta primers characterized the PCR. Libraries were prepared by immunoSEQ multiplex PCR; TCRdb keeps only in-frame clonotypes and omits some of them. The repertoire holds tens of thousands of clones, with roughly 80% as singletons. The CDR3 length is 13 residues. V lost 4 bases, J lost 6 bases, and 13 bases lay in between. The germline V gene has CDR1 MNHEY and CDR2 SVGAGI. The sequencing sample was made of PBMCs. The V gene is TRBV6-5, the J gene TRBJ2-7; D not resolved. The sequence was collected from a woman aged 40-49 years in good health and CMV-seropositive. The chain's CDR3 is CASSLTASGEQYF. In DNA form, the CDR3 reads TGTGCCAGCAGTTTAACGGCGTCGGGCGAGCAGTACTTC.